Presented here are 20 T cell receptor beta chains from one specimen sequenced in a study of shared clonotypes between healthy human individuals. The assay was immunoSEQ multiplex PCR, and TCRdb's table has in-frame clones only and misses some. The table records approximately 1.5 million clones, about 98.5% of them present only once. Material for sequencing was naive CD4+ T cells sorted from blood. Subset in this sample: CD45RA+ positively selected. These receptors came from a man aged 30 to 45 in good health.

The CDR3 reads CASSGLAGGRYEQYF. CDR3 in DNA: TGTGCCAGCAGTGGGTTAGCGGGAGGGCGGTACGAGCAGTACTTC. This chain uses TRBV6-1 with TRBJ2-7, with 11 bases fitting TRBD2. CDR1 and CDR2 from the germline V gene are MNHNS and SASEGT. The ends lost 4 bases at V and 4 bases at J; junction bases unmatched: 6. This CDR3 region has 15 residues.

The chain uses TRBV9 and TRBJ2-3; tentatively, D is TRBD1 (7 bases). This CDR3 contains 18 residues. Germline V CDR1 and CDR2: SGDLS, YYNGEE. Trimming cost V 4 bases and J 2 bases, with 23 bases left between them. CDR3 amino acids: CASSIGGGEFQITDTQYF. The CDR3, as DNA: TGTGCCAGCAGCATAGGGGGCGGGGAGTTCCAGATCACAGATACGCAGTATTTT.

About this clone itself: At one boundary the junction diverges from the germline segment, which might be a read error. The chain has TRBV5-1 and TRBJ2-5; D may be TRBD1 or TRBD2 (5 bases each). The germline gives CDR1 SGHRS, CDR2 YFSETQ. This CDR3 region has 14 residues. CDR3 loop: CASSLEGFREEGNF. The CDR3 coding sequence is TGCGCCAGCAGCTTGGAAGGGTTCCGGGAAGAGGGGAACTTC.

The CDR3 DNA is TGTGCCAGCAGCTTAGAATTGGGATCAACGGGCACTGAAGCTTTCTTT. Its protein is CASSLELGSTGTEAFF. This chain links TRBV7-9 with TRBJ1-1; D gene ambiguous. This CDR3 has 16 amino acids. The germline V gene has CDR1 SEHNR and CDR2 FQNEAQ (reference sequence). Trimming removed 1 base from V and 4 bases from J, with 16 bases in between.

The rearrangement joins TRBV11-2 to TRBJ1-4; 9 bases match TRBD1. Per germline, CDR1 SGHAT and CDR2 FQNNGV. V lost 5 bases, J lost 10 bases, and 5 bases stayed unmatched. CDR3 length equals 13 residues. The DNA for the CDR3 is TGTGCCAGCAGCCCGGACAGGGGAGGAAAACTGTTTTTT. Translation: CASSPDRGGKLFF.

The CDR3 nucleotides read TGCGCCAGCACGAACATGAACACCGGGGAGCTGTTTTTT. Protein sequence: CASTNMNTGELFF. The chain has TRBV10-2 and TRBJ2-2, with unresolved D. CDR3 size: 13 residues. Germline V gives CDR1 WSHSY, CDR2 SAAADI. With 7 bases removed from V and 1 base from J, the gap between germline ends came to 7 bases.

The chain joins TRBV5-1 to TRBJ2-7, with 8 positions matching TRBD1. Per germline, CDR1 SGHRS and CDR2 YFSETQ. The J segment lost 0 bases and the V segment lost 0 bases, leaving 5 bases of the junction unmatched. This CDR3 is built from 16 residues. The CDR3 sequence: CASSLGGTGYSYEQYF. In nucleotides, the CDR3 is TGCGCCAGCAGCTTGGGTGGGACAGGTTACTCCTACGAGCAGTACTTC.

The CDR3 reads CASSGGYTF. Written as DNA, the CDR3 is TGTGCCAGCTCCGGGGGCTACACCTTC. V usage is TRBV18 and J usage is TRBJ1-2; D ambiguous. CDR3 size: 9 residues. Looked up from germline, CDR1 is KGHSH and CDR2 is LQKENI. V lost 6 bases, J lost 8 bases, and 4 bases lay in between.

V and J are TRBV2 and TRBJ2-1; 7 positions agree with TRBD2. The CDR3 totals 15 residues. V gave up 7 bases and J gave up 4 bases; unmatched junction bases: 10. From germline, CDR1 is SNHLY and CDR2 FYNNEI. CDR3 bases: TGTGCCAGCACTATCCGGGAGGTAGTTTACAATGAGCAGTTCTTC. Translated: CASTIREVVYNEQFF.

The rearrangement links TRBV4-2 to TRBJ2-2, with D possibly being TRBD1 (6 bases). The V end lost 4 bases, the J end lost 2 bases, and 14 bases lay between the germline ends. The CDR3 covers 16 residues. Germline V CDR1 and CDR2: LGHNA, YNFKEQ. The CDR3 DNA sequence: TGTGCCAGCAGCCCCCGGACAGAGCCTAACACCGGGGAGCTGTTTTTT. Protein product: CASSPRTEPNTGELFF.

For this clone: The sample has other DNA sequences that encode this CDR3 too. The gene calls are TRBV10-3 and TRBJ2-3; TRBD2 matches at 10 bases. V shed 4 bases, J shed 0 bases, and the junction held 4 bases outside the gene matches. The germline CDR1 and CDR2 sequences are ENHRY and SYGVKD. The CDR3 totals 16 residues. CDR3 loop: CAISGLAGASTDTQYF. As DNA, the CDR3 is TGTGCCATCAGTGGGCTAGCGGGAGCAAGCACAGATACGCAGTATTTT.

As to this clone: The germline gene is not matched at one end of the junction; a read error may be the cause. This chain links TRBV7-7 with TRBJ2-2, with 11 bases matching TRBD2. The CDR3 contains 18 residues. Germline V gives CDR1 SSHAT, CDR2 FNYEAQ (reference sequence). This chain's CDR3 is CASSEGLAGTPNTGELFF. The CDR3 bases are TGTGCTAGCAGCGAAGGACTAGCGGGCACACCGAACACCGGGGAGCTGTTTTTT.

V usage is TRBV5-1 and J usage is TRBJ2-1; D possibly uses TRBD1 or TRBD2 (6 bases each). CDR3 length: 14 residues. Trimming cost V 0 bases and J 8 bases, with 12 bases left between them. Germline assignment: CDR1 SGHRS and CDR2 YFSETQ. This CDR3 is CASSLEPGADEQFF. CDR3 nucleotide sequence: TGCGCCAGCAGCTTGGAACCGGGGGCGGATGAGCAGTTCTTC.

This sequence joins TRBV10-3 and TRBJ1-1; D is unresolved. The germline CDR1 and CDR2 sequences are ENHRY and SYGVKD. Trimming stripped 4 bases from V and 0 bases from J, with 15 bases between. This CDR3 is built from 16 residues. This CDR3 reads CAISVRRETMNTEAFF. The CDR3 DNA is TGTGCCATCAGTGTAAGAAGGGAAACCATGAACACTGAAGCTTTCTTT.

V is TRBV10-1 and J is TRBJ2-2; D unresolved. Per the germline V gene, CDR1 is WNHNN and CDR2 is SYGVQD (reference sequence). The CDR3 contains 14 residues. Between the trimmed V and J ends, which lost 2 bases and 6 bases, there was a span of 10 bases. The CDR3 nucleotides read TGCGCCAGCAGTGAGAATGGTCCGCCCGGGGAGCTGTTTTTT. Translated: CASSENGPPGELFF.

V and J are TRBV28 and TRBJ1-2; D unclear. The germline V gene has CDR1 MDHEN and CDR2 SYDVKM. The length of the CDR3 is 16 residues. V was clipped by 2 bases and J by 2 bases, with 15 bases between them. The CDR3 is CASSLPARRPNYGYTF. CDR3 nucleotides: TGTGCCAGCAGTTTACCCGCGCGACGTCCCAACTATGGCTACACCTTC.

J is TRBJ1-5 and V is TRBV4-1; 10 positions agree with TRBD1. Germline V lookup: CDR1 MGHRA, CDR2 YSYEKL. The CDR3 spans 17 residues. Unmatched junction bases numbered 4, after V lost 1 base and J lost 1 base. The CDR3 DNA follows: TGCGCCAGCAGCCAAGGCCGACAGGGGGCAAGCAATCAGCCCCAGCATTTT. It is translated as CASSQGRQGASNQPQHF.

The chain recombines TRBV7-2 with TRBJ2-7; D may be TRBD1 (6 bases). The germline V gene encodes CDR1 SGHTA and CDR2 FQGNSA. Trimming shortened V by 2 bases and J by 2 bases, and 7 bases separated the two germline ends. CDR3 size: 13 residues. CDR3 sequence reads: CASSLRTAYEQYF. CDR3 bases: TGTGCCAGCAGCTTAAGGACAGCCTACGAGCAGTACTTC.

This clone was detected only once. The chain carries TRBV7-2 and TRBJ2-2; 13 bases are a match to TRBD2. V trimming: 5 bases; J trimming: 6 bases; junction bases outside the gene matches: 3. This CDR3 is built from 15 residues. The germline V gene encodes CDR1 SGHTA and CDR2 FQGNSA. The CDR3 protein is CASSRGLAGAGELFF. DNA for the CDR3: TGTGCCAGCAGCCGCGGACTAGCGGGAGCCGGGGAGCTGTTTTTT.

The V call is TRBV18, the J call TRBJ2-7; TRBD2 matches 13 bases. CDR1 and CDR2 from the germline V gene are KGHSH and LQKENI. This CDR3 spans 15 amino acids. V lost 2 bases, J lost 6 bases, and 4 bases stayed unmatched. The CDR3 region has the DNA TGTGCCAGCTCACCAACTAGCGGGAGGGCCGCCGAGCAGTACTTC. Its protein is CASSPTSGRAAEQYF.